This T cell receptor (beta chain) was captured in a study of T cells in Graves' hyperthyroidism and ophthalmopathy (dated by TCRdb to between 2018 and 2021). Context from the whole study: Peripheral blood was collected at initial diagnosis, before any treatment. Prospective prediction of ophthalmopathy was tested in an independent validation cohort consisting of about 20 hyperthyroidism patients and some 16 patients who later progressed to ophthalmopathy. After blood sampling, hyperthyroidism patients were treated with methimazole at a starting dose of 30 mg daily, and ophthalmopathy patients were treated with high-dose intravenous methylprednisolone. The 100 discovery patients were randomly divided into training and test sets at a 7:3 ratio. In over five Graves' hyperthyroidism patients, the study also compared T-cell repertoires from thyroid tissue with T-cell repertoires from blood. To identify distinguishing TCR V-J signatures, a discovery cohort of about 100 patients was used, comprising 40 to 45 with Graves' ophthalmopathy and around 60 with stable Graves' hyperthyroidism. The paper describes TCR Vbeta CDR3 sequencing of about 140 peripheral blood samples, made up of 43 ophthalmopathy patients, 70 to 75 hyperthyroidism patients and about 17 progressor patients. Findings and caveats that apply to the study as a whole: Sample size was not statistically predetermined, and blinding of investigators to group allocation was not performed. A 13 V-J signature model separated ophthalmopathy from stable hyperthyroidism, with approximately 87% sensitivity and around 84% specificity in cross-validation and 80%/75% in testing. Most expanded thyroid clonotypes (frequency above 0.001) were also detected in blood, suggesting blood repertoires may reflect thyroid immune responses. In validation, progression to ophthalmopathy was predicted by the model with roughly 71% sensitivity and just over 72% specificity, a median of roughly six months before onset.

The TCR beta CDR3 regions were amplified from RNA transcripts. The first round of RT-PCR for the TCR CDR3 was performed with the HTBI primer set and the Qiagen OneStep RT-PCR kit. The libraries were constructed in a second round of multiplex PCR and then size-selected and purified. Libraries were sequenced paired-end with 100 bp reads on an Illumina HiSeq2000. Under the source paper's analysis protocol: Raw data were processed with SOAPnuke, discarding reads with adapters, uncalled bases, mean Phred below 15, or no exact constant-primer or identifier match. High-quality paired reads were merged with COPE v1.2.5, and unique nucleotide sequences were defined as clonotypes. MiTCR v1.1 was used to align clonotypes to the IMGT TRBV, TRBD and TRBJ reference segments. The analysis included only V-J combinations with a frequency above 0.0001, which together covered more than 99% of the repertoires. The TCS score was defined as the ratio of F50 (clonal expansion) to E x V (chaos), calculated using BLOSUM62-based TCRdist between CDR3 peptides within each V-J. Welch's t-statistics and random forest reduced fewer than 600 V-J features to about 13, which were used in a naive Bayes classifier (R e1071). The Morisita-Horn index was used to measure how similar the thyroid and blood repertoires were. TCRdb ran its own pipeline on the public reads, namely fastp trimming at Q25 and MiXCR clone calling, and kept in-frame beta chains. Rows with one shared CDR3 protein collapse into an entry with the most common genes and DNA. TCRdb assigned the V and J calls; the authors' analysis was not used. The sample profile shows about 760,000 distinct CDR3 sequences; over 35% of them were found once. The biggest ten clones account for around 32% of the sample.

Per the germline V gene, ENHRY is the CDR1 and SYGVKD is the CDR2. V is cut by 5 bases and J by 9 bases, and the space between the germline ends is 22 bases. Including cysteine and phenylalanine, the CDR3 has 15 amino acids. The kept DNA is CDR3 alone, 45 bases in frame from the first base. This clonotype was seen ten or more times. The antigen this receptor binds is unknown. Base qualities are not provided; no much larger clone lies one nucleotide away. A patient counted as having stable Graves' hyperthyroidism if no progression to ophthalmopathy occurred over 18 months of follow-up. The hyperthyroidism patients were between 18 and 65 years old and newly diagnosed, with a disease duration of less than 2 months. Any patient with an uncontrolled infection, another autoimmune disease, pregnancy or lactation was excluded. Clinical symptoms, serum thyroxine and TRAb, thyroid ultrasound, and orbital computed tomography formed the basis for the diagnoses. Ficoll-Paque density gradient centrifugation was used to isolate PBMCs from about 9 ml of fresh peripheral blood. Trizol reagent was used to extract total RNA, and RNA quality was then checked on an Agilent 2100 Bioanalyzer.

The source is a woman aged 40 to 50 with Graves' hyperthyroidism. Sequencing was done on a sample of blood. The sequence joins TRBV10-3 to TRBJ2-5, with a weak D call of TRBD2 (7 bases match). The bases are TGTGCCATCAGTTCCGACGAAGGAGGGGGGGAGGCCCAGTACTTC. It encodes CAISSDEGGGEAQYF.